The T cell receptor beta chain described here comes from a study of cytomegalovirus exposure and HLA in healthy donors. Study results and caveats: A later analysis showed HLA-associated TCR beta chains outstripping equally common others in clonal expansion. In a later analysis, a missense DCLRE1C variant was linked to TCR beta V- and J-gene trimming. No immune exposure information besides CMV serostatus was available. Prediction of most subjects' HLA-A and HLA-B alleles by TCR beta sequences was reportedly accurate.

Trimming took 5 bases from V and 4 from J; bases not matched to a gene: 5. The CDR3 has 14 amino acids. The germline V gene encodes CDR1 SGHTA and CDR2 FQGNSA. Concerning this clone itself: Its antigen is currently unknown.

Primers: 60 Vbeta forward and 13 Jbeta reverse. Data came from immunoSEQ multiplex PCR; TCRdb stores just in-frame clones and leaves some out. The sample includes over 200,000 clones, more than 75% of them seen just once. The receptor was derived from a human donor in good health. This chain links TRBV7-2 with TRBJ2-3; 8 positions match TRBD2. The material sequenced was PBMCs. DNA for the CDR3: TGTGCCAGCAGCCAGACTAGCGTCCCAGATACGCAGTATTTT. It encodes CASSQTSVPDTQYF. The full variable domain, rest sourced from reference TRBV7-2 and TRBJ2-3, is GAGVSQSPSNKVTEKGKDVELRCDPISGHTALYWYRQSLGQGLEFLIYFQGNSAPDKSGLPSDRFSAERTGGSVSTLTIQRTQQEDSAVYLCASSQTSVPDTQYFGPGTRLTVL.